The clone carrying this TCR beta chain was picked up a small number of times. The antigen is not known. The repertoire was sequenced with immunoSEQ multiplex PCR; TCRdb's copy has only in-frame clones and lacks some. Of roughly 120,000 clones listed, more than 70% were seen once; the top ten hold roughly a sixth. The data originate from a study of T cell responses to AZD1222 COVID-19 vaccine. Study as a whole: Recipients boosted at about 4 weeks or about 12 weeks are pooled. Whole-study findings and limits: Repertoires were sampled only after the peak T cell response.

Trimming stripped 2 bases from V and 6 bases from J, with 11 bases between. This CDR3 comprises 13 residues. Per the germline V gene, CDR1 is SGDLS and CDR2 is YYNGEE. The material was peripheral blood, obtained on day 0 of AZD1222 vaccination. The chain has TRBV9 and TRBJ1-1, with D unresolved. The receptor was derived from an adult in good health. CDR3 sequence (DNA): TGTGCCAGCAGCGTTTACGCTGGCGCTGAAGCTTTCTTT. This encodes CASSVYAGAEAFF.